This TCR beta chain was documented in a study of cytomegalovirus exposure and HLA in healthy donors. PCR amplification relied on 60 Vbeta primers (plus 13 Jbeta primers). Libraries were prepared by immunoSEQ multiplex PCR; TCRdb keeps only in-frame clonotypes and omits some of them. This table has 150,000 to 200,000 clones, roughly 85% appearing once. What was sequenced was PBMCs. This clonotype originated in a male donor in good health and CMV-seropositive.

CDR3 amino acids: CAWSHRREDQPQHF. The CDR3 bases are TGTGCCTGGAGTCACAGGCGAGAAGATCAGCCCCAGCATTTT. The rearrangement joins TRBV30 to TRBJ1-5; perhaps TRBD1 as D (5 bases). The CDR3 is made up of 14 amino acids. V was trimmed by 2 bases and J by 5 bases, leaving 13 bases between them. CDR1 and CDR2 (germline): GTSNPN, SVGIG (reference sequence).